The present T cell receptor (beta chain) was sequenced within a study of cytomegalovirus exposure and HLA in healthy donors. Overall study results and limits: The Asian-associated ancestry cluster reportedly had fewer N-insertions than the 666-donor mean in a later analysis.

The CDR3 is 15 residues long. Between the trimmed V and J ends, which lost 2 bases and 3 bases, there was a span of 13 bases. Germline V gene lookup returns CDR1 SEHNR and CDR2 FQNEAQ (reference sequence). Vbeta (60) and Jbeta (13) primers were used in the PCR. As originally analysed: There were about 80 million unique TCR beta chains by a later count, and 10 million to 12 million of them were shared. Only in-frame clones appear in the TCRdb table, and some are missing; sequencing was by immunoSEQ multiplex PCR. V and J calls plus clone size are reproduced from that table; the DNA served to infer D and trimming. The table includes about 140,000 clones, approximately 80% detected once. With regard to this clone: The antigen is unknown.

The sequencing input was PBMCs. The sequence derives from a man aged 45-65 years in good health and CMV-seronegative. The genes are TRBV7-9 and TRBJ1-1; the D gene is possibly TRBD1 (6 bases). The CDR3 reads CASSLSGGADTEAFF. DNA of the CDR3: TGTGCCAGCAGCTTATCGGGGGGCGCGGACACTGAAGCTTTCTTT.